Listed here are 31 T cell receptor beta chains from one sample, sequenced in a study of T-cell reconstitution after alpha-beta-depleted transplantation in children. Preparation of the TCRbeta library was carried out with unique molecular identifiers. A single record per CDR3 protein comes from TCRdb applying MiXCR to the PCR reads. Found here are 300,000 to 400,000 distinct CDR3 sequences, 16% of them singletons; the top ten hold around 41%. The sequences come from PBMCs, mostly from graft donor cells, collected 360 days after TCRalphabeta/CD19-depleted stem cell transplant. The receptor set was obtained from a male patient between 2 and 10 years old who had a stem cell transplant for acute lymphoblastic leukemia, so the T cells may come from the graft donor.

The rearrangement joins TRBV20-1 to TRBJ2-7; 9 nucleotides match TRBD1. Germline V gene data show CDR1 as DFQATT and CDR2 as SNEGSKA (reference sequence). Unmatched junction bases numbered 21, after V lost 3 bases and J lost 3 bases. This CDR3 is built from 19 residues. This chain's CDR3 is CSARGARDRASGPYYEQYF. The CDR3 nucleotides are TGCAGTGCTAGGGGGGCCCGGGACAGGGCTAGCGGTCCCTACTACGAGCAGTACTTC.

The rearrangement links TRBV5-1 to TRBJ1-4; D uncertain. This CDR3 is built from 14 residues. Per the germline V gene, CDR1 is SGHRS and CDR2 is YFSETQ. Trimming removed 4 bases at V and 4 bases at J, with 11 bases between. CDR3 nucleotide sequence: TGCGCCAGCAGCGTATCGGGAGTTAATGAAAAACTGTTTTTT. This encodes CASSVSGVNEKLFF.

This chain joins TRBV5-5 and TRBJ2-5, with a weak D call TRBD2 (6 bases). Trimming shortened V by 0 bases and J by 1 base, and 16 bases separated the two germline ends. The CDR3 contains 17 residues. Germline loops: CDR1 SGHKS, CDR2 YYEKEE (reference sequence). The CDR3 nucleotides are TGTGCCAGCAGCTTGGCTATTCCGGGTAGCGGCCAAGAGACCCAGTACTTC. It encodes CASSLAIPGSGQETQYF. The full variable domain, rest sourced from reference TRBV5-5 and TRBJ2-5, is DAGVTQSPTHLIKTRGQQVTLRCSPISGHKSVSWYQQVLGQGPQFIFQYYEKEERGRGNFPDRFSARQFPNYSSELNVNALLLGDSALYLCASSLAIPGSGQETQYFGPGTRLLVL.

The chain combines TRBV29-1 with TRBJ2-1, with 8 bases fitting TRBD2. Germline V gives CDR1 SQVTM, CDR2 ANQGSEA. The CDR3 loop spans 15 amino acids. V trimming: 7 bases; J trimming: 6 bases; junction bases outside the gene matches: 14. The CDR3: CSAWTSTRGSNEQFF. CDR3 bases: TGCAGCGCTTGGACTAGCACCCGAGGAAGCAATGAGCAGTTCTTC.

V and J are TRBV30 and TRBJ2-7; possible D gene TRBD1, 5 bases. The CDR3 consists of 13 residues. The germline gives CDR1 GTSNPN, CDR2 SVGIG (reference sequence). Trimming cost V 0 bases and J 7 bases, with 13 bases left between them. CDR3 loop: CAWSVGVGWEQYF. The DNA for the CDR3 is TGTGCCTGGAGTGTAGGGGTAGGATGGGAGCAGTACTTC. Filled out from reference TRBV30 and TRBJ2-7, the complete variable domain reads SQTIHQWPATLVQPVGSPLSLECTVEGTSNPNLYWYRQAAGRGLQLLFYSVGIGQISSEVPQNLSASRPQDRQFILSSKKLLLSDSGFYLCAWSVGVGWEQYFGPGTRLTVT.

This clonotype came up a few times. The V and J genes are TRBV29-1 and TRBJ1-1; possible D gene TRBD1, 5 bases. V lost 4 bases and J 1 base, leaving 10 bases between the germline ends. CDR1 and CDR2 from the germline V gene are SQVTM and ANQGSEA. The CDR3 consists of 13 residues. The chain's CDR3 is CSVGWGSNTEAFF. CDR3 nucleotide sequence: TGCAGCGTTGGGTGGGGCTCGAACACTGAAGCTTTCTTT.

This rearrangement joins TRBV7-9 to TRBJ2-7; D perhaps matches TRBD2 (6 bases). V gave up 1 base and J gave up 0 bases, with 10 bases separating them. The CDR3 consists of 15 residues. The germline V gene has CDR1 SEHNR and CDR2 FQNEAQ (reference sequence). The CDR3 region is CASSLGWGDSYEQYF. CDR3 in DNA: TGTGCCAGCAGCTTAGGTTGGGGGGACTCCTACGAGCAGTACTTC. Full variable domain (rest looked up from reference TRBV7-9 and TRBJ2-7): DTGVSQNPRHKITKRGQNVTFRCDPISEHNRLYWYRQTLGQGPEFLTYFQNEAQLEKSRLLSDRFSAERPKGSFSTLEIQRTEQGDSAMYLCASSLGWGDSYEQYFGPGTRLTVT.

This clonotype showed up just a few times. The J gene is TRBJ1-2, the V gene TRBV29-1; D is perhaps TRBD1 (6 bases). The CDR3 is 14 amino acids. Trimming shortened V by 4 bases and J by 2 bases, and 14 bases separated the two germline ends. Per the germline V gene, CDR1 is SQVTM and CDR2 is ANQGSEA. The CDR3 reads CSVAQGLGNYGYTF. The CDR3 bases are TGCAGCGTTGCACAGGGTTTAGGGAACTATGGCTACACCTTC. Full variable domain (remainder filled in from reference TRBV29-1 and TRBJ1-2): SAVISQKPSRDICQRGTSLTIQCQVDSQVTMMFWYRQQPGQSLTLIATANQGSEATYESGFVIDKFPISRPNLTFSTLTVSNMSPEDSSIYLCSVAQGLGNYGYTFGSGTRLTVV.

This clonotype was recorded at least ten times. The J gene is TRBJ2-7, the V gene TRBV4-1; D may be TRBD1 (5 bases). From germline, CDR1 is MGHRA and CDR2 YSYEKL. V lost 4 bases and J 4 bases, leaving 11 bases between the germline ends. This CDR3 has 13 amino acids. CDR3 coding DNA: TGCGCCAGCAGCCCCAGGGTCAGTTACGAGCAGTACTTC. Translating gives CASSPRVSYEQYF.

The chain links TRBV7-2 to TRBJ2-6; D is unresolved. CDR3 length equals 15 residues. The germline V gene has CDR1 SGHTA and CDR2 FQGNSA. V was shortened by 1 base and J by 0 bases, with 4 bases between the two germline ends. For the CDR3, the DNA is TGTGCCAGCAGCTTAGAGGCCTCTGGGGCCAACGTCCTGACTTTC. Translated: CASSLEASGANVLTF.

In this sample, this clonotype turned up a few times. The V and J genes are TRBV5-1 and TRBJ2-5; D is unresolved. Trimming stripped 3 bases from V and 2 bases from J, with 8 bases between. The length of the CDR3 is 13 residues. The germline gives CDR1 SGHRS, CDR2 YFSETQ. The CDR3 region is CASSSRRQETQYF. The CDR3, as DNA: TGCGCCAGCAGCTCTCGACGGCAAGAGACCCAGTACTTC.

The J gene is TRBJ1-1, the V gene TRBV28; tentative D call: TRBD1 (6 bases). Trimming pared 5 bases from V and 11 bases from J, leaving 12 bases between. The CDR3 contains 11 residues. Germline CDR1 and CDR2: MDHEN and SYDVKM. The CDR3 DNA follows: TGTGCCAGCAGTAGGGGGGGCCCGGCTTTCTTT. This encodes CASSRGGPAFF.

At least ten counts were recorded for this clonotype. J is TRBJ1-6 and V is TRBV2; TRBD1 aligns across 10 bases. CDR3 length: 15 amino acids. The V segment lost 3 bases and the J segment 14 bases; nucleotides outside the gene matches: 10. Germline V gene sequence: CDR1 SNHLY, CDR2 FYNNEI. CDR3 DNA: TGTGCCAGCAGTGACGGGACAGGGGATCCAAACACCCTCCACTTT. Translating it yields CASSDGTGDPNTLHF. Based on the CDR3 plus reference TRBV2 and TRBJ1-6, the full variable domain is EPEVTQTPSHQVTQMGQEVILRCVPISNHLYFYWYRQILGQKVEFLVSFYNNEISEKSEIFDDQFSVERPDGSNFTLKIRSTKLEDSAMYFCASSDGTGDPNTLHFGNGTRLTVT.

In this sample, this clonotype turned up many times. V is TRBV2 and J is TRBJ2-1; maybe TRBD2 (5 bases). The V and J ends lost 6 bases and 2 bases respectively, with 23 bases between them. This CDR3 is 18 amino acids long. Germline CDR1 SNHLY, CDR2 FYNNEI. The CDR3 sequence is CASRGLAPTPATYNEQFF. The CDR3 DNA reads TGTGCCAGCAGAGGTCTAGCACCCACCCCCGCTACCTACAATGAGCAGTTCTTC.

This clonotype was seen a few times. V usage is TRBV24-1 and J usage is TRBJ2-1, with D tentatively TRBD1 or TRBD2 (5 bases each). The germline V gene encodes CDR1 KGHDR and CDR2 SFDVKD. Trimming removed 3 bases from V and 2 bases from J, with 13 bases in between. The CDR3 loop spans 16 amino acids. As DNA, the CDR3 is TGTGCCACCAGTGATCCGGGACCCGGGACCTACAATGAGCAGTTCTTC. It is translated as CATSDPGPGTYNEQFF.

This clonotype was found many times. This sequence joins TRBV28 and TRBJ2-2; TRBD2 is a possible D gene (5 bases). CDR1 MDHEN and CDR2 SYDVKM come from the germline V gene. V lost 3 bases and J lost 4, with 9 bases in between. The CDR3 runs 14 residues. The CDR3 spells CASSLSSRTGELFF. As DNA, the CDR3 is TGTGCCAGCAGTTTGTCTAGCCGCACCGGGGAGCTGTTTTTT.

In its sample, this clonotype was seen a few times. V is TRBV20-1 and J is TRBJ2-5, with 13 bases aligning to TRBD2. V shed 1 base, J shed 0 bases, and the junction held 20 bases outside the gene matches. Germline CDR1 reads DFQATT; CDR2 reads SNEGSKA (reference sequence). This CDR3 region has 22 residues. The CDR3 DNA follows: TGCAGTGCTAGAGTGTTGACCTCGGGCGGGACTAGCGGGACCCTGTACCAAGAGACCCAGTACTTC. This sequence encodes CSARVLTSGGTSGTLYQETQYF.

The sample holds a few counts of this clonotype. The rearrangement joins TRBV5-4 to TRBJ2-3; D is perhaps TRBD1 (6 bases). The CDR3 is 15 residues long. The V and J ends lost 1 base and 2 bases respectively, with 11 bases between them. From germline, CDR1 is SGHNT and CDR2 YYREEE (reference sequence). The CDR3 protein is CASSLRAGDTDTQYF. CDR3 nucleotide sequence: TGTGCCAGCAGCTTGAGGGCAGGGGACACAGATACGCAGTATTTT.

The sample holds many counts of this clonotype. The chain has TRBV4-1 and TRBJ2-7; no clear D. CDR1 and CDR2 from the germline V gene are MGHRA and YSYEKL. V gave up 0 bases and J gave up 1 base, with 13 bases separating them. The CDR3 length is 16 residues. The CDR3, as DNA: TGCGCCAGCAGCCAAGAGTTCGCTAGTTGGTCCTACGAGCAGTACTTC. It encodes CASSQEFASWSYEQYF.

The chain joins TRBV6-1 to TRBJ1-2; 9 bases align to TRBD1. Germline trimming cut 3 bases from V and 7 bases from J; bases unmatched to any gene: 3. Germline V gene lookup returns CDR1 MNHNS and CDR2 SASEGT. The CDR3 totals 13 residues. The CDR3 DNA is TGTGCCAGCAGTGACCCGGGACAGGGTGGCTACACCTTC. Translating it yields CASSDPGQGGYTF.

This clonotype came up a few times. The J gene is TRBJ2-7, the V gene TRBV27, with TRBD2 identical over 11 bases. With 0 bases clipped from V and 0 bases from J, the junction kept 4 bases outside the gene matches. The CDR3 totals 17 residues. Germline V gene sequence: CDR1 MNHEY, CDR2 SMNVEV (reference sequence). CDR3 nucleotides: TGTGCCAGCAGTTTATCGGGACTAGCGGTAGGCTCCTACGAGCAGTACTTC. Encoded protein: CASSLSGLAVGSYEQYF.

The chain couples TRBV4-3 to TRBJ2-7, with 7 bases lining up with TRBD1. The V gene end was trimmed by 3 bases and the J gene end by 2 bases; junction bases not matched to a gene: 4. The germline V gene has CDR1 LGHNA and CDR2 YSLEER. The CDR3 consists of 14 residues. The CDR3 DNA is TGCGCCAGCAGCCATCGGACAGGTCCCTACGAGCAGTACTTC. Protein product: CASSHRTGPYEQYF.

This clonotype was counted a single time. This chain uses TRBV30 with TRBJ2-7, with a possible D match to TRBD2 (6 bases). The CDR3 runs 14 residues. The ends were cut back, 3 bases at V and 4 bases at J, with 16 bases in the middle. CDR1 GTSNPN and CDR2 SVGIG come from the germline V gene (reference sequence). The CDR3 loop is CAWRRLGVVYEQYF. In nucleotides, the CDR3 is TGTGCCTGGAGGAGACTAGGAGTCGTTTACGAGCAGTACTTC.

This clonotype was counted a few times. The CDR3 here is CASSLGTAGASFYTGELFF. The DNA for the CDR3 is TGTGCCAGCAGCTTAGGGACAGCGGGAGCGAGTTTTTACACCGGGGAGCTGTTTTTT. V is TRBV11-2 and J is TRBJ2-2; TRBD2 matches 8 bases. V dropped 1 base and J dropped 3; count of bases not matched to a gene: 13. Germline loops: CDR1 SGHAT, CDR2 FQNNGV. The CDR3 has 19 residues.

CDR3 DNA sequence: TGTGCCAGCAGCCCACCTGCCGGGCCTCGAGGCGCGGAGACCCAGTACTTC. This sequence encodes CASSPPAGPRGAETQYF. V usage is TRBV4-2 and J usage is TRBJ2-5, with no clear D. The CDR3 contains 17 residues. V was shortened by 4 bases and J by 5 bases, with 23 bases between the two germline ends. The germline CDR1 and CDR2 sequences are LGHNA and YNFKEQ.

The chain is built from TRBV27 and TRBJ2-3; no clear D. The CDR3 is 12 residues long. V lost 6 bases, J lost 6 bases, and 10 bases lay in between. Germline V CDR1 and CDR2: MNHEY, SMNVEV (reference sequence). CDR3 sequence reads: CASRSPQDTQYF. The CDR3 DNA is TGTGCCAGCAGGAGCCCACAGGATACGCAGTATTTT.

The chain carries TRBV12-3 or TRBV12-4 and TRBJ2-5; no reliable D call. The CDR3 is made up of 13 amino acids. V shed 3 bases and J shed 5 bases, with 10 bases lying between them. The CDR3 spells CASSFSRLETQYF. The CDR3 nucleotides read TGTGCCAGCAGTTTTAGTCGATTGGAGACCCAGTACTTC.

The gene calls are TRBV4-3 and TRBJ2-5, with D perhaps matching TRBD2 (5 bases). Deletions cut 0 bases from V and 5 bases from J, with 10 bases between. CDR3 size: 14 residues. Germline values: CDR1 LGHNA, CDR2 YSLEER. In DNA, the CDR3 is TGCGCCAGCAGCCAAGATACTAGTAAGGAGACCCAGTACTTC. Translated: CASSQDTSKETQYF.

This clonotype was counted at least ten times. The genes are TRBV28 and TRBJ2-1; D might be TRBD1 (6 bases). Between the trimmed V and J ends, which lost 5 bases and 10 bases, there was a span of 15 bases. This CDR3 has 13 residues. From germline, CDR1 is MDHEN and CDR2 SYDVKM. The CDR3 protein is CASSVRGGREQFF. As DNA, the CDR3 is TGTGCCAGCAGTGTCAGGGGTGGGCGCGAGCAGTTCTTC.

This clonotype was recorded a few times. V is TRBV4-1 and J is TRBJ2-7; TRBD1 is a possible D gene (6 bases). The CDR3 sequence is 16 residues long. Looked up from germline, CDR1 is MGHRA and CDR2 is YSYEKL. Trimming removed 2 bases from V and 1 base from J, with 15 bases in between. The CDR3 bases are TGCGCCAGCAGCCAATTGGGGGCTTCCATTTCCTACGAGCAGTACTTC. It codes for CASSQLGASISYEQYF.

This clonotype was seen at least ten times. V is TRBV7-9 and J is TRBJ2-7; 9 bases are a match to TRBD2. From germline, CDR1 is SEHNR and CDR2 FQNEAQ (reference sequence). The J segment lost 3 bases and the V segment lost 5 bases, leaving 5 bases of the junction unmatched. This CDR3 comprises 14 residues. Written as DNA, the CDR3 is TGTGCCAGCAGCCTTAGCGGGAGAGGCTACGAGCAGTACTTC. Its protein product is CASSLSGRGYEQYF.